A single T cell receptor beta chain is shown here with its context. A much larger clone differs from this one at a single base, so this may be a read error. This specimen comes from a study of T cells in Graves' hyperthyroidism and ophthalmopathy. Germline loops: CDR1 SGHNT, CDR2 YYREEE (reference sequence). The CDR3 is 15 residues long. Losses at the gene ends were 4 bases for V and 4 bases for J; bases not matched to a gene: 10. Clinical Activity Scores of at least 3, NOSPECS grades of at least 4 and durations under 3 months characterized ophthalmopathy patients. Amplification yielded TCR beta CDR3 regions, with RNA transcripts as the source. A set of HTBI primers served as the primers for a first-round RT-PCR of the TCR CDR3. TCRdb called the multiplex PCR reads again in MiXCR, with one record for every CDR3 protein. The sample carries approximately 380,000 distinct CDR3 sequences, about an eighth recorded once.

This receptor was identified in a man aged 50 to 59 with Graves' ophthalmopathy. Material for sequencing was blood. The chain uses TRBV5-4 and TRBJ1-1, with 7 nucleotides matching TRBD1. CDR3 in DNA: TGTGCCAGCAGCGCACAGGGGAAGGTGAGCACTGAAGCTTTCTTT. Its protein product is CASSAQGKVSTEAFF.